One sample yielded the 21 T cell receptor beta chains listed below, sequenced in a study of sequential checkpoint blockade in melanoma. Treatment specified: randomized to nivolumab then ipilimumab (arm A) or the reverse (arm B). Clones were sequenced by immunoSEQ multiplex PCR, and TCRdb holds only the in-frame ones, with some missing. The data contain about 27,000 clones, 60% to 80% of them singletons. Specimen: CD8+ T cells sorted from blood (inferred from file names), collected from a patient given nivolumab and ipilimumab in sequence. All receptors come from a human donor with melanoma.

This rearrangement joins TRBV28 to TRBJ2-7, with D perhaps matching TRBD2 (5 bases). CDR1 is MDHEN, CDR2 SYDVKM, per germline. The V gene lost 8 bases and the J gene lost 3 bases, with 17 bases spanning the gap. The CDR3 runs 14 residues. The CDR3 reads CASEGRTGYYEQYF. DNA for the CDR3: TGTGCCAGCGAGGGTAGGACTGGGTACTACGAGCAGTACTTC. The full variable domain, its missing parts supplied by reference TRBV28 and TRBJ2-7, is DVKVTQSSRYLVKRTGEKVFLECVQDMDHENMFWYRQDPGLGLRLIYFSYDVKMKEKGDIPEGYSVSREKKERFSLILESASTNQTSMYLCASEGRTGYYEQYFGPGTRLTVT.

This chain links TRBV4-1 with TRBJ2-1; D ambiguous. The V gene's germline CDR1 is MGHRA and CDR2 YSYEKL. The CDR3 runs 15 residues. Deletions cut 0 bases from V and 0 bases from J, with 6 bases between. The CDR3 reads CASSQDWSSYNEQFF. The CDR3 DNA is TGCGCCAGCAGCCAAGACTGGAGCTCCTACAATGAGCAGTTCTTC.

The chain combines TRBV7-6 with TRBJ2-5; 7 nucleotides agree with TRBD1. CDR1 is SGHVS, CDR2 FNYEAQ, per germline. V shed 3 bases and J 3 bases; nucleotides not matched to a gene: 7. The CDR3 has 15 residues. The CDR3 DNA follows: TGTGCCAGCAGCTTCACCGGGACAGACGAAGAGACCCAGTACTTC. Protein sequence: CASSFTGTDEETQYF.

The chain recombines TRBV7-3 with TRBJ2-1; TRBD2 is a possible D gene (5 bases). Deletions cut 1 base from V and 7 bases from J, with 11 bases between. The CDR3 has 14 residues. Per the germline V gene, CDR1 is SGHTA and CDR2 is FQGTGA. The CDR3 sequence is CASSLIPRTNEQFF. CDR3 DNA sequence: TGTGCCAGCAGCTTAATTCCACGGACTAATGAGCAGTTCTTC. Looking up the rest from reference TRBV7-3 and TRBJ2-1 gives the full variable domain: GAGVSQTPSNKVTEKGKYVELRCDPISGHTALYWYRQSLGQGPEFLIYFQGTGAADDSGLPNDRFFAVRPEGSVSTLKIQRTERGDSAVYLCASSLIPRTNEQFFGPGTRLTVL.

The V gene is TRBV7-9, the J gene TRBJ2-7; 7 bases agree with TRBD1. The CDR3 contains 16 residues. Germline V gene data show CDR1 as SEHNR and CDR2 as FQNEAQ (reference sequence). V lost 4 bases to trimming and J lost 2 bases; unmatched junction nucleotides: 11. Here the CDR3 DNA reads TGTGCCAGCAGCTCAAACAGGGGACGCAGAGCCTACGAGCAGTACTTC. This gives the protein CASSSNRGRRAYEQYF.

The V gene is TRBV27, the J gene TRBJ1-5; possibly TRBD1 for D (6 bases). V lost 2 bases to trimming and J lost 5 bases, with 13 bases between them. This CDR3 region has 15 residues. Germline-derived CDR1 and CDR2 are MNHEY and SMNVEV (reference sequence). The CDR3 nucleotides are TGTGCCAGCAGTTTAGGTTCAGGGGTAGATCAGCCCCAGCATTTT. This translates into CASSLGSGVDQPQHF.

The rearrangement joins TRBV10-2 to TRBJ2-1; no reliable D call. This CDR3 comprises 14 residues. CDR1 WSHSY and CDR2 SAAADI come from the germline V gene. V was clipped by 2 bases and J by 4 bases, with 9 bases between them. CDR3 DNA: TGCGCCAGCAGTGAGATGGCGGATTACAATGAGCAGTTCTTC. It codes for CASSEMADYNEQFF.

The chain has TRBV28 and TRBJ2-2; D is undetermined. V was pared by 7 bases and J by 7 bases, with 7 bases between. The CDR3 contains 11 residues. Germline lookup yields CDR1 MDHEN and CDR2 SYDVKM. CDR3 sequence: CASTSFGELFF. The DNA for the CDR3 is TGTGCCAGCACCTCCTTCGGGGAGCTGTTTTTT.

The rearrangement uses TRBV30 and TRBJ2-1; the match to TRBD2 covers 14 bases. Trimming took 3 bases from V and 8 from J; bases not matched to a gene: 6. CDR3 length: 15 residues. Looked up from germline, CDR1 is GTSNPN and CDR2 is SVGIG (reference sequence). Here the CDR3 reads CAWRLTSGGADEQFF. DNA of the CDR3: TGTGCCTGGAGGTTGACTAGCGGGGGGGCCGATGAGCAGTTCTTC.

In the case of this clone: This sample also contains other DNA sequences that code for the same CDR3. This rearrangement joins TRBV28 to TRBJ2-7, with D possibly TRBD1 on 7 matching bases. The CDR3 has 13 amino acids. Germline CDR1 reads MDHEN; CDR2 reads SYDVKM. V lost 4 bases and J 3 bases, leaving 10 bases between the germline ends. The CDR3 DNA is TGTGCCAGCAGTTCGCGGGACAGCTACGAGCAGTACTTC. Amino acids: CASSSRDSYEQYF.

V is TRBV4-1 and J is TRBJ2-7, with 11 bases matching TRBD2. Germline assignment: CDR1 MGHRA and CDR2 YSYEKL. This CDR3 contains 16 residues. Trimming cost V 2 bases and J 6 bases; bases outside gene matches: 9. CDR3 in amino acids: CASSQRASGGPREQYF. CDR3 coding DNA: TGCGCCAGCAGCCAAAGGGCTAGCGGGGGGCCCCGCGAGCAGTACTTC.

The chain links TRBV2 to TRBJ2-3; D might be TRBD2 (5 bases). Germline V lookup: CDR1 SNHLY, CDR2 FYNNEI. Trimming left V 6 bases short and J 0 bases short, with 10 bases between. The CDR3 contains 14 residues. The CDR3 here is CASSFRGSTDTQYF. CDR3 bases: TGTGCCAGCAGCTTCCGCGGGAGCACAGATACGCAGTATTTT.

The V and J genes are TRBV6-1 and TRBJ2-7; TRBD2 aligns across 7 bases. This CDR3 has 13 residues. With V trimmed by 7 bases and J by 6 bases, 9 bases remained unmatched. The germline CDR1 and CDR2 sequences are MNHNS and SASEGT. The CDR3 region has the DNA TGTGCCAGCACCCTAGGGGAGGGTGGCGAGCAGTACTTC. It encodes CASTLGEGGEQYF.

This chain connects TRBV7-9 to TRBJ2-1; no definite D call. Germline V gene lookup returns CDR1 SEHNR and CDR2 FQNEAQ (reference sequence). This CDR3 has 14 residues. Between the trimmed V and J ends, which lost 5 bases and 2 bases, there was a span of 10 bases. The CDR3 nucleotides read TGTGCCAGCAGCGGGCTCATCCCCTACAATGAGCAGTTCTTC. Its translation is CASSGLIPYNEQFF.

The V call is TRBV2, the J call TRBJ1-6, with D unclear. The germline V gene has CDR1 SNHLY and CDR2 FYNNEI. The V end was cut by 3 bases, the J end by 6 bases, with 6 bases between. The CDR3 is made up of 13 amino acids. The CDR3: CASSERGNSPLHF. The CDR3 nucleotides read TGTGCCAGCAGTGAGCGGGGTAATTCACCCCTCCACTTT. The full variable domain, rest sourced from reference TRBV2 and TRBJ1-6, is EPEVTQTPSHQVTQMGQEVILRCVPISNHLYFYWYRQILGQKVEFLVSFYNNEISEKSEIFDDQFSVERPDGSNFTLKIRSTKLEDSAMYFCASSERGNSPLHFGNGTRLTVT.

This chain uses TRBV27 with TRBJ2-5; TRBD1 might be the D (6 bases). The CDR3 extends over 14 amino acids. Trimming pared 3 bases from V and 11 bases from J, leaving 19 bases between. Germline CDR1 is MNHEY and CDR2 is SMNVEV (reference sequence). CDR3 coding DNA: TGTGCCAGCAGTTTCAGGGGTCGAGGTTGGGAGCAGTACTTC. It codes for CASSFRGRGWEQYF.

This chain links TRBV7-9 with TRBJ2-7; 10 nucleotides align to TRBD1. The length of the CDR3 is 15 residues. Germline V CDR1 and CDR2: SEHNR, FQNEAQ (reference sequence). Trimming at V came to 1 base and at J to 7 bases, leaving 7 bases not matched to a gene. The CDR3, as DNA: TGTGCCAGCAGCTTAGAGGGGACAGGGGCGGGGGAGCAGTACTTC. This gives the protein CASSLEGTGAGEQYF.

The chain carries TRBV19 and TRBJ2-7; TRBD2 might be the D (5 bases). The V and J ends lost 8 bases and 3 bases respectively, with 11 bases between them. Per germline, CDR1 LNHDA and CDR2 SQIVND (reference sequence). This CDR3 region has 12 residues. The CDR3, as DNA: TGTGCCAGTTCGAACGGGGTCTACGAGCAGTACTTC. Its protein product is CASSNGVYEQYF.

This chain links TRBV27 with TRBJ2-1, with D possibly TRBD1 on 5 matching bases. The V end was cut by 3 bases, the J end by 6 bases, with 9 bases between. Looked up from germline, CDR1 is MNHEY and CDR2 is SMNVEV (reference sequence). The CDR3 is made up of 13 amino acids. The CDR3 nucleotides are TGTGCCAGCAGTTTGAGCAGGGCCAATGAGCAGTTCTTC. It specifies CASSLSRANEQFF.

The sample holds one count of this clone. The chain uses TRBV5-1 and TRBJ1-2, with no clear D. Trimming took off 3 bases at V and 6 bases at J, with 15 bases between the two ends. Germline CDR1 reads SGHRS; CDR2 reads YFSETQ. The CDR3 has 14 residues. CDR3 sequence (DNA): TGCGCCAGCAGCTCCCACCGACACGGTCATGGCTACACCTTC. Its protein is CASSSHRHGHGYTF.

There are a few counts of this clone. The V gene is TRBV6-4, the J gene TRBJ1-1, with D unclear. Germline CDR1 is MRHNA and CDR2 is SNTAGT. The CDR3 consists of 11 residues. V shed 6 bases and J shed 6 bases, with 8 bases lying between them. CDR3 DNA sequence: TGTGCCAGCAGGGAGGGTTCTGAAGCTTTCTTT. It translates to CASREGSEAFF.